The 8 T cell receptor beta chains reported below all come from one sample, sequenced in a study of identical twins. In TCRdb, the 5' RACE reads were re-called with MiXCR into one record per CDR3 protein. The sample has 350,000 to 500,000 distinct CDR3 sequences; around 18% are singletons. The sample consisted of naive T cells sorted from blood. The receptors here all came from a man in his fifties in good health.

In its sample, this clonotype was seen many times. The rearrangement links TRBV5-1 to TRBJ1-2; TRBD1 is a possible D gene (5 bases). Germline assignment: CDR1 SGHRS and CDR2 YFSETQ. This CDR3 region has 14 residues. V was pared by 0 bases and J by 0 bases, with 6 bases between. The CDR3 region is CASSLGQPNYGYTF. CDR3 nucleotides: TGCGCCAGCAGCTTGGGACAGCCTAACTATGGCTACACCTTC.

This clonotype was recorded many times. This sequence joins TRBV5-1 and TRBJ2-2; 7 bases are a match to TRBD1. The CDR3 is 15 amino acids. The V and J ends lost 2 bases and 7 bases, in that order; junction bases with no gene match: 8. The germline V gene encodes CDR1 SGHRS and CDR2 YFSETQ. The CDR3 region has the DNA TGCGCCAGCAGCTTATTTGACAGGGCCGACGGGGAGCTGTTTTTT. Translation: CASSLFDRADGELFF.

The table lists this clonotype with a few counts. The chain combines TRBV3-1 with TRBJ2-6, with 12 bases aligning to TRBD1. Trimming at V came to 4 bases and at J to 2 bases, leaving 3 bases not matched to a gene. The CDR3 spans 17 residues. Germline CDR1 is LGHDT and CDR2 is YNNKEL (reference sequence). The CDR3 bases are TGTGCCAGCAGCCCCGGGACAGGGGGCGCTGGGGCCAACGTCCTGACTTTC. Amino acid sequence: CASSPGTGGAGANVLTF.

V and J are TRBV29-1 and TRBJ2-7; TRBD1 might be the D (7 bases). Between the trimmed V and J ends, which lost 1 base and 0 bases, there was a span of 16 bases. This CDR3 spans 16 amino acids. Germline assignment: CDR1 SQVTM and CDR2 ANQGSEA. The CDR3 nucleotides read TGCAGCGTTGAAGGCCCCACAGGGGACTTCTCCTACGAGCAGTACTTC. Translation gives CSVEGPTGDFSYEQYF.

In this sample, this clonotype turned up a few times. The rearrangement uses TRBV6-1 and TRBJ2-5; 8 bases map to TRBD1. From germline, CDR1 is MNHNS and CDR2 SASEGT. Trimming took 6 bases from V and 5 from J; bases not matched to a gene: 8. CDR3 size: 14 residues. The CDR3, as DNA: TGTGCCAGCAGGCCGGACAGGGTTATCGAGACCCAGTACTTC. Translating it yields CASRPDRVIETQYF.

The chain couples TRBV12-3 or TRBV12-4 to TRBJ2-1, with 9 bases fitting TRBD2. Trimming took 6 bases from V and 6 from J; bases not matched to a gene: 9. This CDR3 spans 15 amino acids. The CDR3 DNA reads as TGTGCCAGCAGCCTGATAGCGGGGGATGGCAATGAGCAGTTCTTC. Translation gives CASSLIAGDGNEQFF.

V gene TRBV10-3 combines with J gene TRBJ2-7, with no clear D. CDR1 is ENHRY, CDR2 SYGVKD, per germline. This CDR3 spans 14 amino acids. Trimming took off 0 bases at V and 0 bases at J, with 6 bases between the two ends. This chain's CDR3 is CAISESRSSYEQYF. The CDR3 nucleotides are TGTGCCATCAGTGAGTCCAGGAGCTCCTACGAGCAGTACTTC.

The CDR3 DNA reads as TGTGCCAGCAGCCACTGGGACAGGCGCAATGAGCAGTTCTTC. This codes for CASSHWDRRNEQFF. The chain joins TRBV14 to TRBJ2-1; the match to TRBD1 covers 8 bases. With 3 bases clipped from V and 6 bases from J, the junction kept 4 bases outside the gene matches. There are 14 residues in the CDR3. The germline gives CDR1 SGHDN, CDR2 FVKESK.